These 13 T cell receptor beta chains originate from one sample sequenced in a study of blood T cell repertoires in COVID-19. TCRdb's copy holds only in-frame clones and misses some; the assay was immunoSEQ multiplex PCR. The table includes approximately 75,000 clones, approximately 80% detected once. The sample comprised peripheral blood. These receptors all stem from a man in his fifties or sixties with COVID-19, enrolled during active disease.

V gene TRBV19 combines with J gene TRBJ2-3, with D unresolved. With 5 bases removed from V and 1 base from J, the gap between germline ends came to 16 bases. The germline V gene encodes CDR1 LNHDA and CDR2 SQIVND (reference sequence). The CDR3 length is 16 residues. CDR3 sequence: CASSPRTRFGTDTQYF. CDR3 DNA sequence: TGTGCCAGTAGTCCTAGAACACGGTTCGGCACAGATACGCAGTATTTT.

This clone was observed a few times. V is TRBV3-1 (or the pseudogene TRBV3-2) and J is TRBJ2-2; D unclear. This CDR3 has 13 amino acids. Per germline, CDR1 LGHDT and CDR2 YNNKEL (reference sequence). Trimming shortened V by 1 base and J by 4 bases, and 4 bases separated the two germline ends. The CDR3 protein is CASSQATTGELFF. CDR3 nucleotide sequence: TGTGCCAGCAGCCAAGCTACCACCGGGGAGCTGTTTTTT.

The chain recombines TRBV19 with TRBJ2-7, with TRBD1 matching over 7 bases. The V and J ends lost 3 bases and 3 bases, in that order; junction bases with no gene match: 11. The CDR3 length is 16 residues. Germline loops: CDR1 LNHDA, CDR2 SQIVND (reference sequence). CDR3 in amino acids: CASSMTGPLLGYEQYF. CDR3 DNA sequence: TGTGCCAGTAGTATGACAGGGCCCTTATTGGGCTACGAGCAGTACTTC. Together with reference TRBV19 and TRBJ2-7, the CDR3 gives the full variable domain: DGGITQSPKYLFRKEGQNVTLSCEQNLNHDAMYWYRQDPGQGLRLIYYSQIVNDFQKGDIAEGYSVSREKKESFPLTVTSAQKNPTAFYLCASSMTGPLLGYEQYFGPGTRLTVT.

The chain employs TRBV9 and TRBJ2-2; 7 bases align to TRBD1. The ends lost 3 bases at V and 4 bases at J; junction bases unmatched: 9. CDR3 size: 16 residues. Germline loops: CDR1 SGDLS, CDR2 YYNGEE. The CDR3 region is CASSDRDSWGTGELFF. DNA for the CDR3: TGTGCCAGCAGCGACCGGGACAGCTGGGGCACCGGGGAGCTGTTTTTT.

The V call is TRBV5-1, the J call TRBJ2-5; D gene uncertain. V lost 4 bases and J 3 bases, leaving 10 bases between the germline ends. CDR1 and CDR2 from the germline V gene are SGHRS and YFSETQ. There are 13 residues in the CDR3. The CDR3 DNA is TGCGCCAGCAGCAACAGTCCTAAAGAGACCCAGTACTTC. Its translation: CASSNSPKETQYF.

This chain joins TRBV30 and TRBJ2-4, with 11 bases identical to TRBD2. The junction had 12 bases not matched to a gene; V was cut back by 5 bases and J by 0 bases. Germline V CDR1 and CDR2: GTSNPN, SVGIG (reference sequence). This CDR3 has 18 amino acids. CDR3 region: CAWLLRLTSGVAKNIQYF. Here the CDR3 DNA reads TGTGCCTGGCTATTACGGCTGACTAGCGGGGTAGCCAAAAACATTCAGTACTTC.

V and J are TRBV27 and TRBJ1-1, with no clear D. This CDR3 contains 13 residues. Germline V gene sequence: CDR1 MNHEY, CDR2 SMNVEV (reference sequence). The V end lost 2 bases, the J end lost 4 bases, and 8 bases lay between the germline ends. CDR3 DNA sequence: TGTGCCAGCAGTTTAATGAGAGGCACTGAAGCTTTCTTT. This codes for CASSLMRGTEAFF.

The chain links TRBV2 to TRBJ1-2; TRBD1 matches 9 bases. The CDR3 totals 14 residues. Germline values: CDR1 SNHLY, CDR2 FYNNEI. The J segment lost 7 bases and the V segment lost 5 bases, leaving 8 bases of the junction unmatched. CDR3 nucleotides: TGTGCCAGCAGTCGGGACAGGGATGACTCTGGCTACACCTTC. It encodes CASSRDRDDSGYTF.

J is TRBJ1-1 and V is TRBV7-2; TRBD1 aligns across 8 bases. The CDR3 length is 14 residues. V lost 1 base to trimming and J lost 11 bases; unmatched junction nucleotides: 9. Germline V lookup: CDR1 SGHTA, CDR2 FQGNSA. CDR3 protein: CASSLGGTGLSAFF. Here the CDR3 DNA reads TGTGCCAGCAGCTTAGGGGGGACAGGCTTGTCGGCTTTCTTT. The whole variable domain, remainder taken from reference TRBV7-2 and TRBJ1-1, is GAGVSQSPSNKVTEKGKDVELRCDPISGHTALYWYRQSLGQGLEFLIYFQGNSAPDKSGLPSDRFSAERTGGSVSTLTIQRTQQEDSAVYLCASSLGGTGLSAFFGQGTRLTVV.

The rearrangement uses TRBV7-2 and TRBJ2-3; TRBD1 aligns across 7 bases. The ends lost 4 bases at V and 5 bases at J; junction bases unmatched: 9. The germline CDR1 and CDR2 sequences are SGHTA and FQGNSA. This CDR3 has 15 amino acids. The CDR3 region is CASSSRGTAGDTQYF. In DNA, the CDR3 is TGTGCCAGCAGCTCCAGAGGGACAGCCGGAGATACGCAGTATTTT.

This sequence joins TRBV19 and TRBJ2-1; no clear D. V shed 1 base and J shed 2 bases, with 12 bases lying between them. This CDR3 region has 16 residues. Germline CDR1 LNHDA, CDR2 SQIVND (reference sequence). The CDR3 DNA is TGTGCCAGTAGTATAGCGGTAGCCAGTCCCTACAATGAGCAGTTCTTC. This codes for CASSIAVASPYNEQFF.

This clone has just one count. V is TRBV30 and J is TRBJ1-4; maybe TRBD1 (6 bases). CDR1 and CDR2 from the germline V gene are GTSNPN and SVGIG (reference sequence). Trimming pared 3 bases from V and 6 bases from J, leaving 14 bases between. The CDR3 sequence is 14 residues long. CDR3 sequence (DNA): TGTGCCTGGAGGGCGACAGGATGGGATGAAAAACTGTTTTTT. Its translation is CAWRATGWDEKLFF.

This clone was counted only a few times. This sequence joins TRBV19 and TRBJ1-5, with 8 bases fitting TRBD1. Germline V lookup: CDR1 LNHDA, CDR2 SQIVND (reference sequence). The CDR3 spans 15 residues. The J segment lost 7 bases and the V segment lost 5 bases, leaving 10 bases of the junction unmatched. CDR3 sequence: CASSPNYDRGQPQHF. DNA of the CDR3: TGTGCCAGTAGTCCTAATTACGACAGGGGCCAGCCCCAGCATTTT.